This TCR beta chain was captured in a study of response to subunit inactivated influenza vaccine. This clonotype was detected only once. Its antigen remains unidentified. General observations from the study: Every seasonal influenza vaccination brings in few new T cells, the authors suggested.

Using its own MiXCR run on the RT-PCR reads, TCRdb lists one record per CDR3 protein. This sample has some 550,000 distinct CDR3 sequences; under 30% occur once, and the top ten carry 2.5% to 3.5%. The germline V and J ends were trimmed by 3 bases and 0 bases, with 6 bases remaining between them. This CDR3 region has 15 residues. These records were also assigned to another study, of T cells expressing NK-cell markers. That investigation notes: UMI-tagged 5'RACE template switching yielded the TCR beta cDNA. Out of eight donors sequenced, seven tested HCMV-seropositive and the remaining one seronegative.

The receptor's source is a man aged 45-65 years who received an inactivated influenza vaccine. V is TRBV12-3 or TRBV12-4 and J is TRBJ1-6; unclear D gene. This sample comprised CD4+ T cells sorted from PBMCs, obtained about 13 days after vaccination. The CDR3 DNA sequence: TGTGCCAGCAGTTTCGGGAGCTCCTATAATTCACCCCTCCACTTT. Its translation: CASSFGSSYNSPLHF.